The present entry profiles one TCR beta chain with its context. Germline values: CDR1 SGHVS, CDR2 FNYEAQ. The J segment lost 0 bases and the V segment lost 2 bases, leaving 13 bases of the junction unmatched. CDR3 size: 19 residues. These data originate in a study of blood T cell repertoires in COVID-19. Only in-frame clones appear in the TCRdb table, and some are missing; sequencing was by immunoSEQ multiplex PCR. Among tens of thousands of clones listed, 65% to 90% were seen once. The sample taken for sequencing was peripheral blood. The TCR was taken from a man aged 30 to 39 with COVID-19, enrolled during active disease. The gene calls are TRBV7-6 and TRBJ1-3, with 7 bases matching TRBD1. The chain's CDR3 is CASSLTPPTTGTSGNTIYF. CDR3 DNA sequence: TGTGCCAGCAGCTTAACCCCACCTACGACAGGGACCTCTGGAAACACCATATATTTT.